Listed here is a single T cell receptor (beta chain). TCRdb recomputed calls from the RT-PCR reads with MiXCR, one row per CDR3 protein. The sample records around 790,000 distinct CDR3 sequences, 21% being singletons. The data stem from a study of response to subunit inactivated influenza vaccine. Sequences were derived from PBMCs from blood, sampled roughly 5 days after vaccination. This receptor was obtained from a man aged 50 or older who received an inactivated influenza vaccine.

CDR3 in DNA: TGTGCCAGTCGATTCGGGGGCTTCCCCTACAATGAGCAGTTCTTC. This sequence encodes CASRFGGFPYNEQFF. This rearrangement joins TRBV28 to TRBJ2-1; tentatively, D is TRBD1 or TRBD2 (6 bases each). The CDR3 contains 15 residues. Between the trimmed V and J ends, which lost 9 bases and 2 bases, there was a span of 17 bases. Looked up from germline, CDR1 is MDHEN and CDR2 is SYDVKM. Based on the CDR3 plus reference TRBV28 and TRBJ2-1, the full variable domain is DVKVTQSSRYLVKRTGEKVFLECVQDMDHENMFWYRQDPGLGLRLIYFSYDVKMKEKGDIPEGYSVSREKKERFSLILESASTNQTSMYLCASRFGGFPYNEQFFGPGTRLTVL.